This entry lists 28 T cell receptor beta chains sequenced from one sample in a study of T cell changes during pregnancy in multiple sclerosis. Libraries were prepared by immunoSEQ multiplex PCR; TCRdb keeps only in-frame clonotypes and omits some of them. Among 28,000 or so clones listed, about 90% were seen once. Sequences were derived from CD8+ T cells from peripheral blood mononuclear cells, sampled in the second trimester of pregnancy. The receptors originated from a female donor with multiple sclerosis, enrolled in a pregnancy study.

The chain links TRBV19 to TRBJ1-1; no firm D call. CDR1 LNHDA and CDR2 SQIVND come from the germline V gene (reference sequence). The CDR3 extends over 13 amino acids. Trimming took off 6 bases at V and 0 bases at J, with 8 bases between the two ends. The CDR3 loop is CASSQHVNTEAFF. The CDR3 DNA sequence: TGTGCCAGTAGCCAACACGTGAACACTGAAGCTTTCTTT.

The chain joins TRBV2 to TRBJ1-1; D is unclear. The CDR3 spans 14 residues. The germline CDR1 and CDR2 sequences are SNHLY and FYNNEI. Trimming took off 6 bases at V and 7 bases at J, with 18 bases between the two ends. CDR3 DNA sequence: TGTGCCAGCAGCTCCCCTGATGGAGCCTTTGAAGCTTTCTTT. Translating it yields CASSSPDGAFEAFF. Drawing the rest from reference TRBV2 and TRBJ1-1, the complete variable domain is EPEVTQTPSHQVTQMGQEVILRCVPISNHLYFYWYRQILGQKVEFLVSFYNNEISEKSEIFDDQFSVERPDGSNFTLKIRSTKLEDSAMYFCASSSPDGAFEAFFGQGTRLTVV.

The chain couples TRBV2 to TRBJ2-7; the D gene is possibly TRBD2 (6 bases). In germline, CDR1 is SNHLY, CDR2 FYNNEI. This CDR3 is 16 amino acids long. The ends were cut back, 4 bases at V and 0 bases at J, with 16 bases in the middle. The chain's CDR3 is CASSGQPGASSYEQYF. The CDR3 bases are TGTGCCAGCAGTGGCCAACCGGGAGCGAGCTCCTACGAGCAGTACTTC.

The DNA for the CDR3 is TGCGCCAGCAGCTCATTATGGGACAAGGTAGATGAAAAACTGTTTTTT. It yields the protein CASSSLWDKVDEKLFF. This chain connects TRBV4-3 to TRBJ1-4; D may be TRBD1 (6 bases). Looked up from germline, CDR1 is LGHNA and CDR2 is YSLEER. V was shortened by 5 bases and J by 6 bases, with 19 bases between the two germline ends. The CDR3 covers 16 residues.

This chain links TRBV11-2 with TRBJ1-4; tentatively, D is TRBD1 (6 bases). CDR1 is SGHAT and CDR2 is FQNNGV in the germline V gene. V gave up 5 bases and J gave up 3 bases, with 13 bases separating them. The CDR3 covers 15 residues. The CDR3 here is CASSPQGRPNEKLFF. The CDR3 region has the DNA TGTGCCAGCAGCCCACAGGGTAGGCCTAATGAAAAACTGTTTTTT.

This clone was seen more than once but under ten times. The chain uses TRBV30 and TRBJ1-1; D is undetermined. There are 13 residues in the CDR3. In germline, CDR1 is GTSNPN, CDR2 SVGIG (reference sequence). V was shortened by 3 bases and J by 2 bases, with 10 bases between the two germline ends. Here the CDR3 DNA reads TGTGCCTGGAGCCAAGACTTAAACACTGAAGCTTTCTTT. Translated: CAWSQDLNTEAFF.

J is TRBJ2-7 and V is TRBV9, with a weak D call TRBD1 (5 bases). CDR3 size: 14 residues. Trimming took off 3 bases at V and 3 bases at J, with 13 bases between the two ends. CDR1 is SGDLS and CDR2 is YYNGEE in the germline V gene. CDR3 nucleotide sequence: TGTGCCAGCAGCGACCAACAGGATGGCTACGAGCAGTACTTC. Its protein product is CASSDQQDGYEQYF.

The chain joins TRBV5-6 to TRBJ2-5; D unclear. This CDR3 is 12 amino acids long. Trimming cost V 4 bases and J 7 bases, with 11 bases left between them. CDR1 and CDR2 from the germline V gene are SGHDT and YYEEEE. As DNA, the CDR3 is TGTGCCAGCAGCCCCCCTTCCGGGACCCAGTACTTC. It yields the protein CASSPPSGTQYF.

The chain recombines TRBV2 with TRBJ2-1; 9 nucleotides align to TRBD1. Germline values: CDR1 SNHLY, CDR2 FYNNEI. V lost 4 bases, J lost 7 bases, and 8 bases stayed unmatched. The CDR3 length is 15 residues. CDR3 nucleotides: TGTGCCAGCAGTGGGGTAGGGGACAGGGTAAATGAGCAGTTCTTC. Encoded protein: CASSGVGDRVNEQFF.

CDR3: CASSLGVTEAFF. CDR3 sequence (DNA): TGTGCCAGCAGCTTGGGAGTTACTGAAGCTTTCTTT. V usage is TRBV5-4 and J usage is TRBJ1-1; no clear D. Germline values: CDR1 SGHNT, CDR2 YYREEE (reference sequence). CDR3 length equals 12 residues. Trimming removed 0 bases at V and 5 bases at J, with 5 bases between.

This chain joins TRBV4-1 and TRBJ2-1; TRBD2 agrees at 9 bases. The CDR3 contains 17 residues. V trimming: 0 bases; J trimming: 4 bases; junction bases outside the gene matches: 7. The V gene's germline CDR1 is MGHRA and CDR2 YSYEKL. This chain's CDR3 is CASSQDRASGAYNEQFF. The CDR3 bases are TGCGCCAGCAGCCAAGATCGGGCTAGCGGGGCGTACAATGAGCAGTTCTTC.

This chain uses TRBV15 with TRBJ2-7; weak D call: TRBD2 (5 bases). V dropped 0 bases and J dropped 0 bases, with 9 bases sitting between them. In germline, CDR1 is LNHNV, CDR2 YYDKDF (reference sequence). This CDR3 comprises 15 residues. This CDR3 is CATSRDLDFSYEQYF. The DNA for the CDR3 is TGTGCCACCAGCAGAGATCTGGACTTCTCCTACGAGCAGTACTTC. The whole variable domain, remainder taken from reference TRBV15 and TRBJ2-7, is DAMVIQNPRYQVTQFGKPVTLSCSQTLNHNVMYWYQQKSSQAPKLLFHYYDKDFNNEADTPDNFQSRRPNTSFCFLDIRSPGLGDTAMYLCATSRDLDFSYEQYFGPGTRLTVT.

This chain connects TRBV13 to TRBJ1-4; tentative D call: TRBD1 (5 bases). V lost 5 bases, J lost 7 bases, and 17 bases lay in between. The CDR3 has 15 amino acids. CDR1 and CDR2 (germline): PRHDT, FYEKMQ (reference sequence). The CDR3 nucleotides are TGTGCCAGCAGCGAGCAGGGTAGGGGTTCTGAAAAACTGTTTTTT. It encodes CASSEQGRGSEKLFF.

CDR3 sequence: CASRPSGTEAFF. CDR3 bases: TGTGCCAGCAGACCCTCGGGCACTGAAGCTTTCTTT. This chain connects TRBV7-9 to TRBJ1-1; D is unclear. CDR3 length: 12 amino acids. Trimming removed 6 bases at V and 4 bases at J, with 9 bases between. Germline CDR1 SEHNR, CDR2 FQNEAQ (reference sequence).

The chain employs TRBV7-9 and TRBJ2-5; TRBD1 agrees at 11 bases. V lost 1 base to trimming and J lost 5 bases; unmatched junction nucleotides: 12. This CDR3 has 18 amino acids. CDR1 and CDR2 from the germline V gene are SEHNR and FQNEAQ (reference sequence). The CDR3 here is CASSLDGLRTGGSETQYF. The DNA of the CDR3 is TGTGCCAGCAGCTTAGATGGCTTAAGGACAGGGGGCTCGGAGACCCAGTACTTC.

This sequence joins TRBV28 and TRBJ2-7, with 10 bases aligning to TRBD2. This CDR3 has 14 amino acids. V trimming: 2 bases; J trimming: 7 bases; junction bases outside the gene matches: 5. Germline CDR1 MDHEN, CDR2 SYDVKM. CDR3 amino acids: CASSLLAGVGEQYF. DNA of the CDR3: TGTGCCAGCAGTTTACTAGCGGGGGTTGGTGAGCAGTACTTC.

V usage is TRBV7-3 and J usage is TRBJ2-1, with 10 bases matching TRBD2. The germline V gene encodes CDR1 SGHTA and CDR2 FQGTGA. The CDR3 is 16 amino acids. V was clipped by 1 base and J by 6 bases; unmatched bases: 6. This CDR3 reads CASSLSPSGGGNEQFF. CDR3 DNA sequence: TGTGCCAGCAGCTTAAGCCCTAGCGGGGGAGGCAATGAGCAGTTCTTC. Using reference TRBV7-3 and TRBJ2-1 for the parts outside the CDR3, the full variable domain is GAGVSQTPSNKVTEKGKYVELRCDPISGHTALYWYRQSLGQGPEFLIYFQGTGAADDSGLPNDRFFAVRPEGSVSTLKIQRTERGDSAVYLCASSLSPSGGGNEQFFGPGTRLTVL.

The J gene is TRBJ2-2, the V gene TRBV29-1; TRBD1 is a possible D gene (6 bases). The germline gives CDR1 SQVTM, CDR2 ANQGSEA. The CDR3 covers 18 residues. The V end was cut by 3 bases, the J end by 0 bases, with 20 bases between. The CDR3 sequence: CSVESPRDTTANTGELFF. DNA for the CDR3: TGCAGCGTTGAGAGTCCCCGGGACACCACGGCGAACACCGGGGAGCTGTTTTTT.

V and J are TRBV28 and TRBJ2-5, with TRBD2 as a possible D gene (5 bases). There are 13 residues in the CDR3. Looked up from germline, CDR1 is MDHEN and CDR2 is SYDVKM. Trimming took 7 bases from V and 5 from J, leaving 14 bases between them. The DNA for the CDR3 is TGTGCCAGCACTCGGGGAGTGGGGGAGACCCAGTACTTC. This sequence encodes CASTRGVGETQYF.

This sequence joins TRBV30 and TRBJ1-5; D perhaps matches TRBD1 (5 bases). CDR1 GTSNPN and CDR2 SVGIG come from the germline V gene (reference sequence). Trimming took off 1 base at V and 3 bases at J, with 13 bases between the two ends. This CDR3 comprises 15 residues. CDR3 loop: CAWSGGGSSNQPQHF. CDR3 nucleotides: TGTGCCTGGAGTGGGGGCGGCAGCTCCAATCAGCCCCAGCATTTT.

V gene TRBV15 combines with J gene TRBJ1-1; no reliable D call. The CDR3 spans 14 residues. CDR1 and CDR2 (germline): LNHNV, YYDKDF (reference sequence). Deletions cut 6 bases from V and 3 bases from J, with 14 bases between. The CDR3 sequence: CATRSAIEHTEAFF. CDR3 nucleotide sequence: TGTGCCACCAGGTCCGCGATCGAGCACACTGAAGCTTTCTTT.

CDR3 sequence (DNA): TGTGCCAGCAGCTTAGAGTCGGGGGGGCCTACAGATACGCAGTATTTT. Residues: CASSLESGGPTDTQYF. V gene TRBV7-9 combines with J gene TRBJ2-3; TRBD2 matches at 8 bases. Germline CDR1 reads SEHNR; CDR2 reads FQNEAQ (reference sequence). The CDR3 loop spans 16 amino acids. Trimming at V came to 1 base and at J to 3 bases, leaving 6 bases not matched to a gene.

The V call is TRBV15, the J call TRBJ2-5, with D hard to call. The V end lost 8 bases, the J end lost 5 bases, and 15 bases lay between the germline ends. Germline CDR1 reads LNHNV; CDR2 reads YYDKDF (reference sequence). The CDR3 is made up of 13 amino acids. The CDR3 region has the DNA TGTGCCACCTCAGGCATGGGTTACGAGACCCAGTACTTC. This codes for CATSGMGYETQYF.

In nucleotides, the CDR3 is TGTGCCAGCAGCTTGGGAACGGGGACCTACGAGCAGTACTTC. Translation gives CASSLGTGTYEQYF. This chain links TRBV5-6 with TRBJ2-7, with D maybe TRBD2 (5 bases). The CDR3 totals 14 residues. Germline V lookup: CDR1 SGHDT, CDR2 YYEEEE. V shed 0 bases and J shed 2 bases, with 9 bases lying between them.

V gene TRBV19 combines with J gene TRBJ1-6; no clear D. CDR3 size: 17 residues. CDR1 and CDR2 from the germline V gene are LNHDA and SQIVND (reference sequence). The V end lost 0 bases, the J end lost 7 bases, and 16 bases lay between the germline ends. Written as DNA, the CDR3 is TGTGCCAGTAGTATAGATTCGGCCGGGTGGCAAAATTCACCCCTCCACTTT. This sequence encodes CASSIDSAGWQNSPLHF.

This chain links TRBV6-5 with TRBJ1-4; 7 bases line up with TRBD1. The germline V gene has CDR1 MNHEY and CDR2 SVGAGI. The CDR3 runs to 14 residues. The trim removed 5 bases at V and 7 bases at J, leaving 7 bases unmatched. CDR3 loop: CASSTGTEVEKLFF. The DNA for the CDR3 is TGTGCCAGCAGTACAGGGACAGAAGTTGAAAAACTGTTTTTT.

In regard to this clone: Since the CDR3 does not end with the conserved phenylalanine or tryptophan, this likely comes from a read error. The chain combines TRBV28 with TRBJ1-5; 7 bases are shared with TRBD1. The V gene's germline CDR1 is MDHEN and CDR2 SYDVKM. Losses at the gene ends were 5 bases for V and 6 bases for J; bases not matched to a gene: 7. This CDR3 region has 14 residues. The CDR3, as DNA: TGTGCCAGCAGTCAAGGGACAGCAATTCAGCCCCAGCATCTT. Translated: CASSQGTAIQPQHL.

The chain has TRBV9 and TRBJ2-7; 8 bases map to TRBD1. The J segment lost 6 bases and the V segment lost 5 bases, leaving 4 bases of the junction unmatched. Germline V lookup: CDR1 SGDLS, CDR2 YYNGEE. This CDR3 comprises 12 residues. The CDR3 protein is CASSNDRGEQYF. CDR3 nucleotide sequence: TGTGCCAGCAGTAACGACAGGGGCGAGCAGTACTTC.